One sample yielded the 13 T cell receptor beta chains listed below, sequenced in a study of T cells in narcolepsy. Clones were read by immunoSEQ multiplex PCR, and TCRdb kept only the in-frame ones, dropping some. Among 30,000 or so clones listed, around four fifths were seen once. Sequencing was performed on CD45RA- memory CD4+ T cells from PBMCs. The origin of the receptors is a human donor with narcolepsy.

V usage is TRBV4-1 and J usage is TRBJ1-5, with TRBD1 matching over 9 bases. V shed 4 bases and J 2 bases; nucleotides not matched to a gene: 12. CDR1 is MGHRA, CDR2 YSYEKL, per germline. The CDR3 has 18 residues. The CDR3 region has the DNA TGCGCCAGCAGCCCTGAGGGACAGGGCACCCCGGGCAATCAGCCCCAGCATTTT. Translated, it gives CASSPEGQGTPGNQPQHF.

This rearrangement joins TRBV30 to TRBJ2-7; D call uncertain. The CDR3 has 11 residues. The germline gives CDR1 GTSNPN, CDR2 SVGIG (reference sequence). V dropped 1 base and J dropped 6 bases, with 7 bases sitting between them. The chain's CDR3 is CAWSGPREQYF. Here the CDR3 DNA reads TGTGCCTGGAGTGGCCCCCGCGAGCAGTACTTC. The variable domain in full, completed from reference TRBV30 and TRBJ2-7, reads SQTIHQWPATLVQPVGSPLSLECTVEGTSNPNLYWYRQAAGRGLQLLFYSVGIGQISSEVPQNLSASRPQDRQFILSSKKLLLSDSGFYLCAWSGPREQYFGPGTRLTVT.

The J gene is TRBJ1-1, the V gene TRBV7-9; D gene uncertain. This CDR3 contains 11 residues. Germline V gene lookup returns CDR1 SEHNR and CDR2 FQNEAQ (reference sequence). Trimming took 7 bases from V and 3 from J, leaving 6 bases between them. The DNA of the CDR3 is TGTGCCAGCACCCTCTACACTGAAGCTTTCTTT. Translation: CASTLYTEAFF.

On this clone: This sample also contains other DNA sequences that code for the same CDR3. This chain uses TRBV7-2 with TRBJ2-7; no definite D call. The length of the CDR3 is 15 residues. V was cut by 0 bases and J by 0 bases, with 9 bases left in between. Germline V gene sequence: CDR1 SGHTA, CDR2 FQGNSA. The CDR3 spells CASSLAGPSSYEQYF. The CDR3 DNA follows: TGTGCCAGCAGCTTAGCTGGGCCGAGCTCCTACGAGCAGTACTTC.

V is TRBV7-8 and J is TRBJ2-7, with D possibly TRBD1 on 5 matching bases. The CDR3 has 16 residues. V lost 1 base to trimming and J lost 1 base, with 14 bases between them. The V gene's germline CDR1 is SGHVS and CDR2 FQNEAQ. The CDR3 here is CASSLGQGHQSYEQYF. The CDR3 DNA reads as TGTGCCAGCAGCTTAGGTCAAGGACACCAATCCTACGAGCAGTACTTC.

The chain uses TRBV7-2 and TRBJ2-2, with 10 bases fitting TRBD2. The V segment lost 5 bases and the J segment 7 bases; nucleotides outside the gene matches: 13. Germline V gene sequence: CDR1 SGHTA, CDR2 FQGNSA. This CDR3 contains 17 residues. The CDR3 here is CASSPIGLAVLGGELFF. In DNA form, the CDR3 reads TGTGCCAGCAGCCCCATAGGACTAGCGGTCCTTGGCGGGGAGCTGTTTTTT.

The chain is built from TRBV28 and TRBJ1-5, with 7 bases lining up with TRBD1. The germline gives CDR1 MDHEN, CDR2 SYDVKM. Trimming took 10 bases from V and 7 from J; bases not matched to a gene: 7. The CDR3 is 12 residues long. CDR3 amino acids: CATLGRGQPQHF. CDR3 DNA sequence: TGTGCCACCCTGGGCAGGGGGCAGCCCCAGCATTTT.

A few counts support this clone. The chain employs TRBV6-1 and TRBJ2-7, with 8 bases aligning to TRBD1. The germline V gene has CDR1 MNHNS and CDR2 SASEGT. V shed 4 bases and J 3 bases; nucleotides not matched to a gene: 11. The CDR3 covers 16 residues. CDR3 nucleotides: TGTGCCAGCAGTGGGGGAACAGGGGGAAACTTCTACGAGCAGTACTTC. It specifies CASSGGTGGNFYEQYF.

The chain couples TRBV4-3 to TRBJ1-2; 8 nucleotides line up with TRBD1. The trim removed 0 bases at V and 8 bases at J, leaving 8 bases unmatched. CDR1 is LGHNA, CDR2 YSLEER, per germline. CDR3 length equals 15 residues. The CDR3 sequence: CASSQEARGLGGYTF. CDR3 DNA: TGCGCCAGCAGCCAAGAAGCCAGGGGGCTAGGAGGCTACACCTTC.

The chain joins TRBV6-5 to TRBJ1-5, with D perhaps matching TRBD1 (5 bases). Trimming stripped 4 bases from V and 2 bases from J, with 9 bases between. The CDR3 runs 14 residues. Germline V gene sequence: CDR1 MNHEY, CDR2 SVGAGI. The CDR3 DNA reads TGTGCCAGCAGTTCCGGAGGGGGCAATCAGCCCCAGCATTTT. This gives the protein CASSSGGGNQPQHF.

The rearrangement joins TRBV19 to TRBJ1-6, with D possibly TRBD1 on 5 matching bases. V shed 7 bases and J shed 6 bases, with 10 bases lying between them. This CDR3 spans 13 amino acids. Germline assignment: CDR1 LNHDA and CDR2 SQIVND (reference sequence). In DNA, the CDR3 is TGTGCCAGTAACCAGGACACTAATTCACCCCTCCACTTT. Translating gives CASNQDTNSPLHF.

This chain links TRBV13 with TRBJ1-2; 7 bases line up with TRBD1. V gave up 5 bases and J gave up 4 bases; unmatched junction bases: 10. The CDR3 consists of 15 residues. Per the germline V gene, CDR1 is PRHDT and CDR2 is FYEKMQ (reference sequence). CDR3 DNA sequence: TGTGCCAGCAGCCCCCCTAGGGACAGACGCTATGGCTACACCTTC. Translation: CASSPPRDRRYGYTF. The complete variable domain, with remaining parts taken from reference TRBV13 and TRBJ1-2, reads AAGVIQSPRHLIKEKRETATLKCYPIPRHDTVYWYQQGPGQDPQFLISFYEKMQSDKGSIPDRFSAQQFSDYHSELNMSSLELGDSALYFCASSPPRDRRYGYTFGSGTRLTVV.

For the CDR3, the DNA is TGCAGCGCCCCAGAGCGGGTATCCTACACTGAAGCTTTCTTT. It translates to CSAPERVSYTEAFF. The chain links TRBV29-1 to TRBJ1-1, with D unresolved. The germline V and J ends were trimmed by 7 bases and 3 bases, with 18 bases remaining between them. The CDR3 totals 14 residues. The germline gives CDR1 SQVTM, CDR2 ANQGSEA.